This is a list of T cell receptor beta chains from one sample in a study of T-cell reconstitution after alpha-beta-depleted transplantation in children. Using its own MiXCR run on the PCR reads, TCRdb lists one record per CDR3 protein. Counted here are approximately 270,000 distinct CDR3 sequences, 9.9% occurring once; the ten biggest clones make up 10%. The material sequenced was PBMCs from the stem cell graft donor, taken from the stem cell graft. The receptor source for this set is a human donor who donated a stem cell graft to a child with SCID. CDR3s include the opening cysteine and the closing phenylalanine or tryptophan. The order of the fields is clone size, V gene, J gene, D gene, CDR3 protein, CDR3 DNA. A D gene is named only where the DNA matches it firmly. Size is stated for part of the rows, as once, few or many counts, or as a class when the clone is expanded.

few,TRBV9,TRBJ2-7,-,CASSVQDSTVYEQYF,TGTGCCAGCAGCGTCCAGGATTCCACCGTCTACGAGCAGTACTTC
few,TRBV9,TRBJ2-7,-,CASSPSGLAHEQYF,TGTGCCAGCAGCCCCTCGGGGTTGGCACACGAGCAGTACTTC
-,TRBV5-5,TRBJ2-5,TRBD1,CASSVAWDRGQETQYF,TGTGCCAGCAGCGTAGCGTGGGACAGGGGCCAAGAGACCCAGTACTTC
many,TRBV2,TRBJ2-7,-,CASSPLGVGGREQYF,TGTGCCAGCAGTCCACTTGGAGTAGGGGGGCGCGAGCAGTACTTC
-,TRBV9,TRBJ2-7,-,CASSEGGDPYEQYF,TGTGCCAGCAGCGAGGGGGGGGACCCCTACGAGCAGTACTTC
few,TRBV5-5,TRBJ1-1,-,CASSLWGGDAEAFF,TGTGCCAGCAGCTTGTGGGGTGGAGACGCTGAAGCTTTCTTT
few,TRBV7-9,TRBJ1-4,-,CASSDTGGAEKLFF,TGTGCCAGCAGCGATACGGGGGGCGCTGAAAAACTGTTTTTT
-,TRBV3-1,TRBJ2-1,-,CASSQESHLLSYNEQFF,TGTGCCAGCAGCCAAGAAAGTCACCTTCTCTCCTACAATGAGCAGTTCTTC
-,TRBV12-3/TRBV12-4,TRBJ2-5,-,CASRPGAGIETQYF,TGTGCCAGCAGACCGGGGGCAGGTATAGAGACCCAGTACTTC
-,TRBV12-3/TRBV12-4,TRBJ2-7,TRBD1,CASSLEDRDEQYF,TGTGCCAGCAGTTTAGAGGACAGGGACGAGCAGTACTTC
few,TRBV7-9,TRBJ2-3,TRBD2,CASSGTSGGRTDTQYF,TGTGCCAGCAGCGGGACTAGCGGGGGCCGCACAGATACGCAGTATTTT